The subject of this entry is one T cell receptor (beta chain). J lost 5 bases, V lost 0 bases, and 12 bases had no gene match. Germline values: CDR1 WSHSY, CDR2 SAAADI. The CDR3 sequence is 20 residues long. These data come from a study of blood T cell repertoires in COVID-19. Clones were sequenced by immunoSEQ multiplex PCR, and TCRdb holds only the in-frame ones, with some missing. Of about 260,000 clones in the sample, roughly 88% are singletons; the top ten hold around 0.67%. V gene TRBV10-2 combines with J gene TRBJ2-1; 14 bases are shared with TRBD2. This sequence originates from a human donor in a cohort sampled during active COVID-19. The material sequenced was peripheral blood. CDR3 in amino acids: CASSESRLAGGPFLDNEQFF. For the CDR3, the DNA is TGCGCCAGCAGTGAGTCGAGACTAGCGGGAGGGCCTTTTCTCGACAATGAGCAGTTCTTC.